This T cell receptor beta chain was retrieved from a study of blood T cell repertoires in COVID-19. Looking at the study overall: Some COVID-19 samples were acute and others convalescent; all came from the United States, Italy and Spain. T cells, B-cell-depleted T cells, or PBMCs supplied cDNA or gDNA.

Per the germline V gene, CDR1 is SGHAT and CDR2 is FQNNGV. The CDR3 has 17 residues. V was clipped by 0 bases and J by 4 bases, with 18 bases between them. In the original workflow: Amplification of reference gene primers was used by the study to estimate nucleated cell counts. The method was immunoSEQ multiplex PCR; TCRdb's version includes in-frame clones alone and lacks a portion of them. That table supplies the V and J calls and clone size; D and trimming were determined from the DNA. The sample has 15,000 to 20,000 clones; 78% are singletons. The chain links TRBV11-2 to TRBJ1-2; possible D gene TRBD1, 5 bases. The material sequenced was peripheral blood. The origin of this receptor is a man aged 60-69 years with active or convalescent COVID-19. The CDR3 DNA is TGTGCCAGCAGCTTAGAGGCAGGGCGCCCCATTGCCTATGGCTACACCTTC. Amino acids: CASSLEAGRPIAYGYTF.